The 25 T cell receptor beta chains below come from one sample, sequenced in a study of Ad26.COV2.S vaccination and SARS-CoV-2 variants. Indicated treatment: about 20 received Ad26.COV2.S at low or high dose, single or two shots; 5 received placebo; per-sample allocation not given. Samples were taken on day 63 after the first vaccine or placebo injection. Measured with immunoSEQ multiplex PCR; TCRdb has only the in-frame clones, and not every one. The table lists about 420,000 clones, 85% to 90% of them singletons. The material sequenced was peripheral blood, taken in a trial of Ad26.COV2.S vaccine versus placebo. Source of these receptors: a person aged 18-60 years who received the Ad26.COV2.S COVID-19 vaccine or a placebo.

The rearrangement uses TRBV7-2 and TRBJ1-5; D gene ambiguous. The V end lost 3 bases, the J end lost 1 base, and 4 bases lay between the germline ends. The CDR3 runs to 13 residues. CDR1 is SGHTA, CDR2 FQGNSA, per germline. CDR3 sequence: CASSFGSNQPQHF. CDR3 DNA sequence: TGTGCCAGCAGCTTTGGCAGCAATCAGCCCCAGCATTTT.

The V call is TRBV6-2 or TRBV6-3, the J call TRBJ2-1, with unresolved D. The germline V gene has CDR1 MNHEY and CDR2 SVGEGT. CDR3 size: 15 residues. The V and J ends lost 2 bases and 0 bases respectively, with 8 bases between them. DNA for the CDR3: TGTGCCAGCAGTTACACCAGGAGCTCCTACAATGAGCAGTTCTTC. It is translated as CASSYTRSSYNEQFF.

The rearrangement joins TRBV7-9 to TRBJ2-3, with no clear D. The CDR3 contains 12 residues. The ends were cut back, 8 bases at V and 0 bases at J, with 6 bases in the middle. In germline, CDR1 is SEHNR, CDR2 FQNEAQ (reference sequence). CDR3 protein: CASGPSTDTQYF. The DNA of the CDR3 is TGTGCCAGCGGTCCTAGCACAGATACGCAGTATTTT.

V and J are TRBV6-2 or TRBV6-3 and TRBJ2-3; 8 bases line up with TRBD2. This CDR3 is built from 20 residues. J was trimmed by 3 bases and V by 0 bases; bases with no gene match: 17. In germline, CDR1 is MNHEY, CDR2 SVGEGT. The CDR3 DNA sequence: TGTGCCAGCAGTTACTCGAGAACGAGCGGGGGCTCGCGAGGGACAGATACGCAGTATTTT. Its protein product is CASSYSRTSGGSRGTDTQYF.

The V and J genes are TRBV5-1 and TRBJ2-6; D uncertain. The length of the CDR3 is 16 residues. Trimming took off 0 bases at V and 0 bases at J, with 7 bases between the two ends. Germline V gene sequence: CDR1 SGHRS, CDR2 YFSETQ. The DNA of the CDR3 is TGCGCCAGCAGCTTGGCGGGTTCCTCTGGGGCCAACGTCCTGACTTTC. It is translated as CASSLAGSSGANVLTF.

The chain joins TRBV5-8 to TRBJ1-4; D call uncertain. V gave up 4 bases and J gave up 0 bases, with 10 bases separating them. This CDR3 spans 15 amino acids. From germline, CDR1 is SGHTS and CDR2 YDEGEE. The CDR3 coding sequence is TGTGCCAGCAGCGCGGGCCGGGCAACTAATGAAAAACTGTTTTTT. Its translation is CASSAGRATNEKLFF.

The chain combines TRBV11-2 with TRBJ2-2, with 13 bases fitting TRBD2. CDR1 and CDR2 from the germline V gene are SGHAT and FQNNGV. The CDR3 loop spans 19 amino acids. V lost 5 bases to trimming and J lost 0 bases; unmatched junction nucleotides: 9. In DNA, the CDR3 is TGTGCCAGCAGCGCTTGGACTAGCGGGGGCTTTTCGAACACCGGGGAGCTGTTTTTT. Its translation: CASSAWTSGGFSNTGELFF.

The chain couples TRBV5-1 to TRBJ2-2, with 8 positions matching TRBD2. V shed 4 bases and J 1 base; nucleotides not matched to a gene: 9. The CDR3 runs to 17 residues. In germline, CDR1 is SGHRS, CDR2 YFSETQ. This CDR3 is CASSRREGAGNTGELFF. CDR3 bases: TGCGCCAGCAGCCGCCGGGAGGGAGCTGGGAACACCGGGGAGCTGTTTTTT. The complete variable domain, with remaining parts taken from reference TRBV5-1 and TRBJ2-2, reads KAGVTQTPRYLIKTRGQQVTLSCSPISGHRSVSWYQQTPGQGLQFLFEYFSETQRNKGNFPGRFSGRQFSNSRSEMNVSTLELGDSALYLCASSRREGAGNTGELFFGEGSRLTVL.

The chain has TRBV7-5 and TRBJ1-3; the D segment call TRBD1 is taken from the table without a DNA check. TRBV7-5 is a listed pseudogene. CDR3 size: 15 residues. CDR3 region: CARSLDGQGEGTIYF. The CDR3 bases are TGTGCCAGAAGCTTAGATGGACAGGGAGAGGGCACCATATATTTT.

The V gene is TRBV5-8, the J gene TRBJ2-5, with 11 positions matching TRBD1. With V trimmed by 4 bases and J by 4 bases, 6 bases remained unmatched. This CDR3 spans 15 amino acids. Looked up from germline, CDR1 is SGHTS and CDR2 is YDEGEE. The chain's CDR3 is CASSLHGTGGETQYF. The CDR3 nucleotides read TGTGCCAGCAGCCTACACGGGACAGGGGGAGAGACCCAGTACTTC.

This clone was picked up one time. This chain connects TRBV5-1 to TRBJ2-2; no reliable D call. Germline V gene lookup returns CDR1 SGHRS and CDR2 YFSETQ. The CDR3 covers 17 residues. The germline V and J ends were trimmed by 8 bases and 0 bases, with 20 bases remaining between them. This CDR3 is CARPMGWVHANTGELFF. The CDR3 DNA reads as TGCGCCAGGCCAATGGGATGGGTGCACGCGAACACCGGGGAGCTGTTTTTT.

The rearrangement joins TRBV28 to TRBJ1-2, with a weak D call TRBD1 (6 bases). V was clipped by 6 bases and J by 2 bases, with 13 bases between them. Germline assignment: CDR1 MDHEN and CDR2 SYDVKM. The CDR3 covers 14 residues. The CDR3 loop reads CASSSPGTNYGYTF. CDR3 in DNA: TGTGCCAGCAGCTCACCCGGGACAAACTATGGCTACACCTTC.

This chain links TRBV19 with TRBJ2-7; D unclear. CDR3 size: 13 residues. Germline CDR1 is LNHDA and CDR2 is SQIVND (reference sequence). The germline V and J ends were trimmed by 6 bases and 0 bases, with 9 bases remaining between them. CDR3 nucleotides: TGTGCCAGTAGCTCAAGGATCTCCTACGAGCAGTACTTC. Translation: CASSSRISYEQYF.

This chain connects TRBV7-2 to TRBJ2-5; D perhaps matches TRBD2 (5 bases). This CDR3 comprises 14 residues. Trimming cost V 5 bases and J 2 bases, with 12 bases left between them. The germline gives CDR1 SGHTA, CDR2 FQGNSA. CDR3 coding DNA: TGTGCCAGCAGCCTAAGGGCGGGTCAAGAGACCCAGTACTTC. Its protein product is CASSLRAGQETQYF.

This clone was seen more than once but under ten times. The chain carries TRBV2 and TRBJ2-7; 8 bases map to TRBD2. CDR1 and CDR2 (germline): SNHLY, FYNNEI. The CDR3 has 17 amino acids. V trimming: 4 bases; J trimming: 5 bases; junction bases outside the gene matches: 16. The CDR3 DNA follows: TGTGCCAGCAGTGCCTGGGGGATCCGCGGGGGGCAAGACGAGCAGTACTTC. Translating it yields CASSAWGIRGGQDEQYF.

J is TRBJ2-3 and V is TRBV4-3; D call uncertain. The CDR3 consists of 14 residues. The V end was cut by 1 base, the J end by 2 bases, with 7 bases between. From germline, CDR1 is LGHNA and CDR2 YSLEER. The CDR3 here is CASSQGTYTDTQYF. In nucleotides, the CDR3 is TGCGCCAGCAGCCAAGGAACCTACACAGATACGCAGTATTTT.

V is TRBV12-3 or TRBV12-4 and J is TRBJ1-2; no clear D gene. The CDR3 runs to 12 residues. V dropped 8 bases and J dropped 3 bases, with 10 bases sitting between them. CDR3 sequence: CASSPRDYGYTF. The DNA for the CDR3 is TGTGCCAGCTCTCCACGGGACTATGGCTACACCTTC.

The genes are TRBV5-1 and TRBJ2-5; possibly TRBD1 or TRBD2 for D (5 bases each). V lost 3 bases to trimming and J lost 2 bases, with 20 bases between them. This CDR3 is 17 amino acids long. Germline V gene lookup returns CDR1 SGHRS and CDR2 YFSETQ. Written as DNA, the CDR3 is TGCGCCAGCAGCTCGGGGTTGGTGATGACAGTACAAGAGACCCAGTACTTC. Protein sequence: CASSSGLVMTVQETQYF.

Worth noting for this clone: This sample includes further DNA sequences coding for the same CDR3. The V gene is TRBV18, the J gene TRBJ1-1; D is unresolved. This CDR3 is built from 13 residues. V lost 3 bases and J 0 bases, leaving 5 bases between the germline ends. Germline CDR1 KGHSH, CDR2 LQKENI. CDR3 DNA: TGTGCCAGCTCACCCGGGGTGAACACTGAAGCTTTCTTT. It translates to CASSPGVNTEAFF.

The gene calls are TRBV2 and TRBJ1-6; 8 bases align to TRBD1. The CDR3 length is 15 residues. J gave up 6 bases and V 7 bases, and 8 bases lay outside the gene matches. The germline CDR1 and CDR2 sequences are SNHLY and FYNNEI. In DNA form, the CDR3 reads TGTGCCAGCAAATCCGGGACAGGTCTTAATTCACCCCTCCACTTT. It specifies CASKSGTGLNSPLHF.

The chain is built from TRBV6-1 and TRBJ1-3; possibly TRBD1 for D (6 bases). The V gene's germline CDR1 is MNHNS and CDR2 SASEGT. The V gene lost 1 base and the J gene lost 1 base, with 8 bases spanning the gap. CDR3 size: 15 residues. CDR3: CASSEDRASGNTIYF. DNA for the CDR3: TGTGCCAGCAGTGAAGACAGGGCATCTGGAAACACCATATATTTT.

V is TRBV29-1 and J is TRBJ2-1; 7 nucleotides agree with TRBD2. The CDR3 loop spans 14 amino acids. Trimming took 6 bases from V and 0 from J; bases not matched to a gene: 5. Germline V gives CDR1 SQVTM, CDR2 ANQGSEA. CDR3 bases: TGCAGCGTGAAACTAGCGAACTCCTACAATGAGCAGTTCTTC. Protein sequence: CSVKLANSYNEQFF.

The rearrangement uses TRBV6-4 and TRBJ1-6; 11 nucleotides match TRBD1. The germline CDR1 and CDR2 sequences are MRHNA and SNTAGT. The CDR3 runs to 15 residues. Trimming took 6 bases from V and 6 from J; bases not matched to a gene: 4. This chain's CDR3 is CASRDRGRSNSPLHF. DNA for the CDR3: TGTGCCAGCAGGGACAGGGGGCGCAGTAATTCACCCCTCCACTTT.

This chain links TRBV6-2 or TRBV6-3 with TRBJ1-6, with 9 positions matching TRBD1. Germline V gene lookup returns CDR1 MNHEY and CDR2 SVGEGT. The V and J ends lost 5 bases and 10 bases, in that order; junction bases with no gene match: 12. This CDR3 is 16 amino acids long. In DNA, the CDR3 is TGTGCCAGCAGTAGTTCCGGGACAGGGCTTTGGTCACCCCTCCACTTT. It encodes CASSSSGTGLWSPLHF.

The V and J genes are TRBV30 and TRBJ1-1; possibly TRBD1 for D (6 bases). CDR1 and CDR2 (germline): GTSNPN, SVGIG (reference sequence). CDR3 size: 15 residues. Deletions cut 2 bases from V and 5 bases from J, with 18 bases between. The CDR3 DNA is TGTGCCTGGAGTCCCCCACGGGGGGCGCGAACTGAAGCTTTCTTT. It specifies CAWSPPRGARTEAFF.